Shown below are 7 T cell receptor beta chains from a single sample sequenced in a study of blood T cell repertoires in COVID-19. TCRdb's table, derived via immunoSEQ multiplex PCR, lists solely in-frame clones and lacks some. In the table there are more than 35,000 clones, 80% of which are singletons. Sequencing was performed on peripheral blood. These receptors originate from a woman aged 65 to 85 with acute or convalescent COVID-19.

The chain joins TRBV7-8 to TRBJ2-3; D remains unclear. Germline loops: CDR1 SGHVS, CDR2 FQNEAQ. CDR3 length equals 14 residues. Deletions cut 1 base from V and 2 bases from J, with 7 bases between. The chain's CDR3 is CASSLGYYTDTQYF. CDR3 sequence (DNA): TGTGCCAGCAGCTTAGGATACTACACAGATACGCAGTATTTT.

The CDR3 DNA sequence: TGTGCCAGCATAAACAGGGGGGGTGAAAAACTGTTTTTT. It encodes CASINRGGEKLFF. The rearrangement uses TRBV6-5 and TRBJ1-4, with TRBD1 matching over 8 bases. This CDR3 comprises 13 residues. The V gene's germline CDR1 is MNHEY and CDR2 SVGAGI. V dropped 7 bases and J dropped 7; count of bases not matched to a gene: 5.

The rearrangement links TRBV7-2 to TRBJ2-7; 10 bases are shared with TRBD2. Germline lookup yields CDR1 SGHTA and CDR2 FQGNSA. After removal of 2 bases from V and 3 bases from J, the junction contained 4 bases not matched to a gene. The length of the CDR3 is 15 residues. The CDR3 loop is CASSLLAGEGYEQYF. The CDR3 nucleotides are TGTGCCAGCAGCTTACTAGCGGGAGAAGGCTACGAGCAGTACTTC.

This chain joins TRBV5-6 and TRBJ1-2, with D perhaps TRBD1 (6 bases). The CDR3 extends over 14 amino acids. CDR1 is SGHDT and CDR2 is YYEEEE in the germline V gene. Trimming took 4 bases from V and 0 from J, leaving 10 bases between them. The CDR3 nucleotides are TGTGCCAGCAGCAGGGGGTCTTCTAACTATGGCTACACCTTC. Its protein is CASSRGSSNYGYTF.

The V call is TRBV3-1 (or the pseudogene TRBV3-2), the J call TRBJ2-7; 9 bases align to TRBD2. Germline V gene lookup returns CDR1 LGHDT and CDR2 YNNKEL (reference sequence). CDR3 length equals 16 residues. V shed 1 base and J 0 bases; nucleotides not matched to a gene: 4. The CDR3: CASSQVAGGFSYEQYF. CDR3 in DNA: TGTGCCAGCAGCCAAGTCGCGGGGGGGTTCTCCTACGAGCAGTACTTC.

The chain recombines TRBV27 with TRBJ1-5; D is uncertain. V lost 8 bases and J lost 9, with 14 bases in between. This CDR3 has 12 residues. Germline V lookup: CDR1 MNHEY, CDR2 SMNVEV (reference sequence). CDR3 amino acids: CASATGRRPQHF. The CDR3 nucleotides are TGTGCCAGCGCGACGGGAAGAAGGCCCCAGCATTTT.

J is TRBJ2-1 and V is TRBV10-3; 7 bases are a match to TRBD2. V was clipped by 4 bases and J by 9 bases; unmatched bases: 9. From germline, CDR1 is ENHRY and CDR2 SYGVKD. The CDR3 runs 14 residues. The CDR3 DNA is TGTGCCATCAGTGTTGGCGGGAGCTCCCCTGAGCAGTTCTTC. It encodes CAISVGGSSPEQFF.